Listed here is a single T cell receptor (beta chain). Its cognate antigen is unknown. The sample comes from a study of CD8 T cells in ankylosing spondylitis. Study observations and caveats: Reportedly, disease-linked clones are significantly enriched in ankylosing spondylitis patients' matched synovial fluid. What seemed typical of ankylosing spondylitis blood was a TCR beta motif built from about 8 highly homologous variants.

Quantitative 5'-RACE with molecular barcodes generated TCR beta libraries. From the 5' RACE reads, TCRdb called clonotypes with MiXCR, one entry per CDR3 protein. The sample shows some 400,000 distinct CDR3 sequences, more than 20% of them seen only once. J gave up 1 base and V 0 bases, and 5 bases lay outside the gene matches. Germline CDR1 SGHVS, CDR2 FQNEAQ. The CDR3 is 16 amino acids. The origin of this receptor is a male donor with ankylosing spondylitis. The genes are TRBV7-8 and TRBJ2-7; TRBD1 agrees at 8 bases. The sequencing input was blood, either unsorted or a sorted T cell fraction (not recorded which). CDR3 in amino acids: CASSLARGQGSYEQYF. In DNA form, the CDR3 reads TGTGCCAGCAGCTTAGCGCGTGGACAGGGATCCTACGAGCAGTACTTC.